The T cell receptor beta chain described here comes from a study of memory CD4+ T cells and cytomegalovirus serostatus. Some clones are missing from TCRdb's copy, which holds only in-frame ones; the method was immunoSEQ multiplex PCR. This repertoire shows under 45,000 clones, around 80% found once; its top ten account for 5% to 7%. This clone has a handful of counts. The V gene's germline CDR1 is SEHNR and CDR2 FQNEAQ (reference sequence). The CDR3 loop spans 19 amino acids. Trimming at V came to 3 bases and at J to 4 bases, leaving 13 bases not matched to a gene. The sort gate was single viable CD3+CD4+CD8-CD45RO+ cells for memory CD4+ T cells.

The sequence was collected from an adult in good health and CMV-seronegative. The specimen was memory CD4+ T cells from blood. The chain has TRBV7-9 and TRBJ2-3, with 13 bases lining up with TRBD2. Written as DNA, the CDR3 is TGTGCCAGCAGCTTGTTTTTGGGCCGGACTAGCGGGAGAGCAGATACGCAGTATTTT. It translates to CASSLFLGRTSGRADTQYF.